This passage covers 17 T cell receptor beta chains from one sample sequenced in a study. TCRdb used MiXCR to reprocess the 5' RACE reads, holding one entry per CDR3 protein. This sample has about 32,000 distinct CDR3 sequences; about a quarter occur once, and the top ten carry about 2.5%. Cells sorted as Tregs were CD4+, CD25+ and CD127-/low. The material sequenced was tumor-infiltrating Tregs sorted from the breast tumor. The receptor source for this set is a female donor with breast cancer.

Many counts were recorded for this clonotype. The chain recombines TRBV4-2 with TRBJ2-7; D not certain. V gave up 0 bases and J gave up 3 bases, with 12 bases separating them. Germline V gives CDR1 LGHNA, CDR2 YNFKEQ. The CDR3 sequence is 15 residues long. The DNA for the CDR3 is TGTGCCAGCAGCCAAGAGCAACGGATGATCTACGAGCAGTACTTC. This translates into CASSQEQRMIYEQYF.

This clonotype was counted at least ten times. CDR3 protein: CASSTDRGQYNEQFF. CDR3 DNA: TGTGCCAGCAGTACGGACAGGGGGCAGTATAATGAGCAGTTCTTC. This chain joins TRBV6-1 and TRBJ2-1; the match to TRBD1 covers 11 bases. The CDR3 sequence is 15 residues long. CDR1 and CDR2 (germline): MNHNS, SASEGT. The ends lost 5 bases at V and 7 bases at J; junction bases unmatched: 7.

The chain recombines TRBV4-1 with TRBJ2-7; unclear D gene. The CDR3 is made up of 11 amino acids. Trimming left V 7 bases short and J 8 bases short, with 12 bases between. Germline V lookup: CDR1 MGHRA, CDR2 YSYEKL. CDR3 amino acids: CASTAGPKQYF. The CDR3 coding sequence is TGCGCCAGCACGGCTGGGCCAAAGCAGTACTTC.

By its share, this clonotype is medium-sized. The CDR3 DNA follows: TGTGCCAGCAGCTTTAGGACAAACAATGAGCAGTTCTTC. Encoded protein: CASSFRTNNEQFF. V is TRBV7-3 and J is TRBJ2-1, with a weak D call TRBD1 (5 bases). Germline V gene data show CDR1 as SGHTA and CDR2 as FQGTGA. The CDR3 contains 13 residues. V lost 3 bases and J lost 5, with 8 bases in between.

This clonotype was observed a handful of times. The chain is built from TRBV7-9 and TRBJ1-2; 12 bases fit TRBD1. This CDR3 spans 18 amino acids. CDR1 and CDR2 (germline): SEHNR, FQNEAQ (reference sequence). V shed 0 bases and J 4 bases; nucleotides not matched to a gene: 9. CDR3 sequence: CASSLAGTGGFGGYGYTF. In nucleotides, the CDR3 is TGTGCCAGCAGCTTAGCTGGGACAGGGGGCTTCGGGGGCTATGGCTACACCTTC.

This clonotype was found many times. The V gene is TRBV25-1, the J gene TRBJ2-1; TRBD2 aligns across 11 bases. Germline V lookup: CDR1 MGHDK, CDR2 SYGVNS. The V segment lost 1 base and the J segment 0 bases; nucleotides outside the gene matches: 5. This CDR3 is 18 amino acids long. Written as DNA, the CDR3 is TGTGCCAGCAGTGAATTTAGCGGGAGGGGAGCCTCCTACAATGAGCAGTTCTTC. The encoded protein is CASSEFSGRGASYNEQFF.

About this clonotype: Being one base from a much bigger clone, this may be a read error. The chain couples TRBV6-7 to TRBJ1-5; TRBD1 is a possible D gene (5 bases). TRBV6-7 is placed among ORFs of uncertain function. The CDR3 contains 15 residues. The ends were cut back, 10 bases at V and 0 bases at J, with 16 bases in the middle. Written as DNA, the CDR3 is TGTGCCAACAGGCGAGGACGGAATAGCAATCAGCCCCAGCATTTT. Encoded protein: CANRRGRNSNQPQHF.

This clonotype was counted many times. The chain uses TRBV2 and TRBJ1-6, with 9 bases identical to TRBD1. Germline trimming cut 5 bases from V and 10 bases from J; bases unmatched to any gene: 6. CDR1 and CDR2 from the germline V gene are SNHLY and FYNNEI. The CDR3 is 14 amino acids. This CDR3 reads CASSQDRGGSPLHF. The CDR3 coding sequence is TGTGCCAGCAGTCAGGACAGGGGCGGCTCACCCCTCCACTTT. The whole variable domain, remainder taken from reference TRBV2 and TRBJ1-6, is EPEVTQTPSHQVTQMGQEVILRCVPISNHLYFYWYRQILGQKVEFLVSFYNNEISEKSEIFDDQFSVERPDGSNFTLKIRSTKLEDSAMYFCASSQDRGGSPLHFGNGTRLTVT.

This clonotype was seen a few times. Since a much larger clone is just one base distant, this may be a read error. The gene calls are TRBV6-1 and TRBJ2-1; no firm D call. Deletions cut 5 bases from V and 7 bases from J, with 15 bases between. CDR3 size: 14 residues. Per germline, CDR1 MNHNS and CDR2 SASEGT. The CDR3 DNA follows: TGTGCCAGCAGTTACACGGCCAGCGTAAATGAGCAGTTCTTC. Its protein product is CASSYTASVNEQFF.

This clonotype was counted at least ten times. The CDR3 here is CSAKLAGVRNEQFF. CDR3 coding DNA: TGCAGTGCCAAGCTAGCGGGAGTGCGTAATGAGCAGTTCTTC. The V call is TRBV20-1, the J call TRBJ2-1; 10 bases align to TRBD2. The V gene end was trimmed by 6 bases and the J gene end by 7 bases; junction bases not matched to a gene: 9. Germline values: CDR1 DFQATT, CDR2 SNEGSKA (reference sequence). The CDR3 is 14 residues long.

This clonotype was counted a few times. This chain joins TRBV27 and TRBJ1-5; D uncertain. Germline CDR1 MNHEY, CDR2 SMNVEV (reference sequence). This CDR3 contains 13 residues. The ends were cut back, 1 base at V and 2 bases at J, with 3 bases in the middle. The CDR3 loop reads CASSLLGNQPQHF. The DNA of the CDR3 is TGTGCCAGCAGTTTATTGGGCAATCAGCCCCAGCATTTT.

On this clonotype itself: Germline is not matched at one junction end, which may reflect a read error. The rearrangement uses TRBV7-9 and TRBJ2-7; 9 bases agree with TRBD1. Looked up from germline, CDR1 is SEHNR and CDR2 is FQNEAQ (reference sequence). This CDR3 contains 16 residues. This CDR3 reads CASSLAAGGQGYDQYF. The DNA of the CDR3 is TGTGCCAGCAGCTTAGCGGCCGGGGGACAGGGATACGATCAGTACTTC.

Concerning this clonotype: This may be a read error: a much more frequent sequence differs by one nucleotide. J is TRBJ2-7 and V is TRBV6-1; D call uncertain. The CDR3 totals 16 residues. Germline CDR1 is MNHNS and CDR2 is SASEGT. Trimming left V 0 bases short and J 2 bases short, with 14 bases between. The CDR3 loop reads CASSEALGSPPYEQYF. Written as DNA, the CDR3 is TGTGCCAGCAGTGAAGCTCTGGGGTCCCCCCCCTACGAGCAGTACTTC.

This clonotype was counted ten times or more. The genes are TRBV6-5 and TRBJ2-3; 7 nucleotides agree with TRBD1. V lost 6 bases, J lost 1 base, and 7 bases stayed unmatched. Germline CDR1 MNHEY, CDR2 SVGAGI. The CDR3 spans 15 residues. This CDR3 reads CASRPQGKGTDTQYF. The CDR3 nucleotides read TGTGCCAGCAGACCACAGGGGAAGGGCACAGATACGCAGTATTTT.

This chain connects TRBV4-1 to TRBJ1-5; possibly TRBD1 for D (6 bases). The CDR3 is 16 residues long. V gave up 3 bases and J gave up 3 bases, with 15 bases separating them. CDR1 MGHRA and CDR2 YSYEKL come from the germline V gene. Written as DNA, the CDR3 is TGCGCCAGCAGCCAGTACGCGGGACAACCCAATCAGCCCCAGCATTTT. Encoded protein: CASSQYAGQPNQPQHF.

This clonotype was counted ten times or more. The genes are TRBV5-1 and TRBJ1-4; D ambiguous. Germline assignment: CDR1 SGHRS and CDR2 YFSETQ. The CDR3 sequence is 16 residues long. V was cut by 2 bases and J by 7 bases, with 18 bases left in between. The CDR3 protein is CASSFRQLGLSEKLFF. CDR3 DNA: TGCGCCAGCAGCTTTCGGCAGTTAGGTCTCAGTGAAAAACTGTTTTTT.

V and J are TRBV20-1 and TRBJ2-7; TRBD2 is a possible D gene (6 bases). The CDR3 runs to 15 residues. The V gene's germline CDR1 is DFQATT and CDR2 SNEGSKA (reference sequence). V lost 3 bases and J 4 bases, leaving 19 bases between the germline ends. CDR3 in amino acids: CSASPLATLRYEQYF. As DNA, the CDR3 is TGCAGTGCTAGTCCCCTAGCGACACTAAGGTACGAGCAGTACTTC.